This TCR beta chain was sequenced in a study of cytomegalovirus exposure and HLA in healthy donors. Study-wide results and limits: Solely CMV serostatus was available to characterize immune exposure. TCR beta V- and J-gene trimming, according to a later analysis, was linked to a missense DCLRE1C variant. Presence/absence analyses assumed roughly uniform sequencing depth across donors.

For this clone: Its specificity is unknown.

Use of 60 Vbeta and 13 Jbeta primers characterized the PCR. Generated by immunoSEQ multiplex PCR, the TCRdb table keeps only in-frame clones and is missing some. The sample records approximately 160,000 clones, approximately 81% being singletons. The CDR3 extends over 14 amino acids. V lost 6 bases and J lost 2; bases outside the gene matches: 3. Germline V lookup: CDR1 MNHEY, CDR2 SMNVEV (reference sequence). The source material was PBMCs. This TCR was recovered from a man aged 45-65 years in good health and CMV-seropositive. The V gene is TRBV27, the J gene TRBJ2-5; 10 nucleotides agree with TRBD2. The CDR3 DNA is TGTGCCAGCAGGAAACTAGCGGGACAAGAGACCCAGTACTTC. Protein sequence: CASRKLAGQETQYF.